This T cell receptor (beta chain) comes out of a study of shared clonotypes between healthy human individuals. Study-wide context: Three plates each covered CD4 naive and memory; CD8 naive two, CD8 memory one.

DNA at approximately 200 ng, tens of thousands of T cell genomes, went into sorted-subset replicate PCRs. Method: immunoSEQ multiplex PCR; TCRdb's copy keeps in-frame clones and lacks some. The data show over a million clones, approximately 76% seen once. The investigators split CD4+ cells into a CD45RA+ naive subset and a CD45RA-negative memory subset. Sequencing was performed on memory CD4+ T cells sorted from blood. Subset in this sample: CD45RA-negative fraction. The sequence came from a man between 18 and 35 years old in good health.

The CDR3 loop reads CASSLERTSGGRETQYF. The CDR3 DNA reads as TGTGCCAGCAGCTTAGAACGGACTAGCGGGGGTAGGGAGACCCAGTACTTC. The chain recombines TRBV7-9 with TRBJ2-5, with TRBD2 matching over 13 bases. CDR1 is SEHNR, CDR2 FQNEAQ, per germline (reference sequence). This CDR3 is 17 amino acids long. The V and J ends lost 1 base and 5 bases, in that order; junction bases with no gene match: 7.